A single sample is the source of the 22 T cell receptor beta chains below, sequenced in a study of T cells in localized non-small cell lung cancer. Sequencing used immunoSEQ multiplex PCR; TCRdb keeps in-frame clones, though not all of them. Of around 50,000 clones in the sample, approximately 80% were seen once. This specimen consisted of peripheral blood, obtained before any cancer treatment. The receptors here all came from a female donor of 60 years or more with stage II squamous cell lung carcinoma.

The chain employs TRBV4-1 and TRBJ2-7; D is perhaps TRBD2 (6 bases). The germline gives CDR1 MGHRA, CDR2 YSYEKL. CDR3 size: 14 residues. V lost 2 bases and J 0 bases, leaving 8 bases between the germline ends. The CDR3 DNA sequence: TGCGCCAGCAGCCAATCGGGGGACTCCTACGAGCAGTACTTC. Amino acid sequence: CASSQSGDSYEQYF.

This chain joins TRBV5-1 and TRBJ2-7; D not resolved. The length of the CDR3 is 14 residues. Trimming took off 0 bases at V and 3 bases at J, with 10 bases between the two ends. Germline loops: CDR1 SGHRS, CDR2 YFSETQ. The DNA of the CDR3 is TGCGCCAGCAGCTTGGTATCAGGAAACTACGAGCAGTACTTC. Translated, it gives CASSLVSGNYEQYF.

The chain recombines TRBV11-3 with TRBJ2-1, with D perhaps TRBD2 (6 bases). The CDR3 runs 16 residues. Germline CDR1 is SGHNT and CDR2 is YENEEA. The V end lost 5 bases, the J end lost 2 bases, and 16 bases lay between the germline ends. The CDR3, as DNA: TGTGCCAGCAGCCCCGGGATTGCGGGGCCCTACAATGAGCAGTTCTTC. Translation gives CASSPGIAGPYNEQFF. The whole variable domain, filled in from reference TRBV11-3 and TRBJ2-1, reads EAGVVQSPRYKIIEKKQPVAFWCNPISGHNTLYWYLQNLGQGPELLIRYENEEAVDDSQLPKDRFSAERLKGVDSTLKIQPAELGDSAVYLCASSPGIAGPYNEQFFGPGTRLTVL.

V is TRBV5-4 and J is TRBJ2-7; 7 positions agree with TRBD1. Unmatched junction bases numbered 8, after V lost 4 bases and J lost 4 bases. Germline loops: CDR1 SGHNT, CDR2 YYREEE (reference sequence). The CDR3 extends over 14 amino acids. CDR3 nucleotides: TGTGCCAGCAGCAGACCGGGACAGAATTACGAGCAGTACTTC. Its protein is CASSRPGQNYEQYF.

J is TRBJ2-3 and V is TRBV5-8; 14 bases line up with TRBD2. Germline V gene lookup returns CDR1 SGHTS and CDR2 YDEGEE. V shed 3 bases, J shed 5 bases, and the junction held 8 bases outside the gene matches. CDR3 length equals 17 residues. The CDR3 is CASSSTGTSGGVDTQYF. The CDR3 DNA reads as TGTGCCAGCAGCTCTACCGGGACTAGCGGGGGAGTAGATACGCAGTATTTT.

This clone has just a few counts. Other DNA sequences from this sample encode an identical CDR3 as well. The genes are TRBV11-2 and TRBJ1-1, with D hard to call. CDR1 and CDR2 (germline): SGHAT, FQNNGV. V gave up 2 bases and J gave up 5 bases, with 6 bases separating them. This CDR3 is built from 12 residues. CDR3 amino acids: CASSLIGTEAFF. CDR3 DNA: TGTGCCAGCAGCTTAATCGGAACTGAAGCTTTCTTT. Using reference TRBV11-2 and TRBJ1-1 for the parts outside the CDR3, the full variable domain is EAGVAQSPRYKIIEKRQSVAFWCNPISGHATLYWYQQILGQGPKLLIQFQNNGVVDDSQLPKDRFSAERLKGVDSTLKIQPAKLEDSAVYLCASSLIGTEAFFGQGTRLTVV.

The chain combines TRBV15 with TRBJ1-1; D may be TRBD1 (6 bases). In germline, CDR1 is LNHNV, CDR2 YYDKDF (reference sequence). The CDR3 contains 14 residues. With 3 bases removed from V and 0 bases from J, the gap between germline ends came to 8 bases. The CDR3 is CATSRDRLNTEAFF. CDR3 bases: TGTGCCACCAGCAGGGACAGATTGAACACTGAAGCTTTCTTT.

The chain couples TRBV6-6 to TRBJ2-2; weak D call: TRBD2 (6 bases). V was pared by 2 bases and J by 0 bases, with 10 bases between. This CDR3 contains 16 residues. Germline loops: CDR1 MNHNY, CDR2 SVGAGI (reference sequence). CDR3 residues: CASSYPGDANTGELFF. DNA for the CDR3: TGTGCCAGCAGTTACCCGGGAGACGCGAACACCGGGGAGCTGTTTTTT.

The J gene is TRBJ1-2, the V gene TRBV7-2; a possible D gene is TRBD1 (5 bases). This CDR3 is 17 amino acids long. The germline CDR1 and CDR2 sequences are SGHTA and FQGNSA. V lost 2 bases, J lost 7 bases, and 23 bases lay in between. The CDR3 region has the DNA TGTGCCAGCAGCTTATTTGCAACGGGGGAAAGAGGGTCTGGCTACACCTTC. This gives the protein CASSLFATGERGSGYTF.

This chain connects TRBV9 to TRBJ2-6, with D perhaps TRBD1 or TRBD2 (5 bases each). Germline V CDR1 and CDR2: SGDLS, YYNGEE. Between the trimmed V and J ends, which lost 4 bases and 4 bases, there was a span of 15 bases. The CDR3 loop spans 16 amino acids. The CDR3 protein is CASSPRVEGGANVLTF. The CDR3 region has the DNA TGTGCCAGCAGCCCCAGGGTAGAGGGAGGGGCCAACGTCCTGACTTTC.

The rearrangement joins TRBV27 to TRBJ2-1; 12 nucleotides line up with TRBD1. This CDR3 region has 15 residues. V was pared by 6 bases and J by 8 bases, with 8 bases of the junction left unmatched. Germline loops: CDR1 MNHEY, CDR2 SMNVEV (reference sequence). The CDR3 here is CASSSPGQGAYEQFF. Written as DNA, the CDR3 is TGTGCCAGCAGCTCTCCGGGACAGGGGGCGTATGAGCAGTTCTTC.

The CDR3 region has the DNA TGTGCCAGCAGCTTTCGACGGACAGGGGGCAACACCGGGGAGCTGTTTTTT. As protein: CASSFRRTGGNTGELFF. The chain couples TRBV5-6 to TRBJ2-2, with 11 bases aligning to TRBD1. The germline gives CDR1 SGHDT, CDR2 YYEEEE. The CDR3 has 17 residues. V was clipped by 2 bases and J by 2 bases; unmatched bases: 5.

This sequence joins TRBV7-2 and TRBJ2-3; 11 nucleotides align to TRBD1. V dropped 5 bases and J dropped 5; count of bases not matched to a gene: 6. The germline gives CDR1 SGHTA, CDR2 FQGNSA. The CDR3 spans 15 residues. CDR3 loop: CASSPLDRGRDTQYF. DNA for the CDR3: TGTGCCAGCAGCCCACTGGACAGGGGGCGAGATACGCAGTATTTT.

The V call is TRBV18, the J call TRBJ1-5; D not certain. V lost 5 bases and J lost 0, with 11 bases in between. The CDR3 is 15 residues long. CDR1 KGHSH and CDR2 LQKENI come from the germline V gene. The CDR3 nucleotides read TGTGCCAGCTCAACCTCAGGTTCTAGCAATCAGCCCCAGCATTTT. Protein: CASSTSGSSNQPQHF.

The rearrangement joins TRBV5-1 to TRBJ2-1, with TRBD2 matching over 8 bases. After removal of 4 bases from V and 0 bases from J, the junction contained 3 bases not matched to a gene. Germline CDR1 is SGHRS and CDR2 is YFSETQ. The CDR3 is made up of 15 amino acids. In nucleotides, the CDR3 is TGCGCCAGCAGCGACGGGACTAGCTCCTACAATGAGCAGTTCTTC. Translating it yields CASSDGTSSYNEQFF.

The chain recombines TRBV5-6 with TRBJ2-6, with D hard to call. Looked up from germline, CDR1 is SGHDT and CDR2 is YYEEEE. The germline V and J ends were trimmed by 3 bases and 4 bases, with 8 bases remaining between them. The CDR3 is 14 residues long. The CDR3 nucleotides are TGTGCCAGCAGCTCTCTGCTGGGGGCCAACGTCCTGACTTTC. It translates to CASSSLLGANVLTF.

The chain uses TRBV5-6 and TRBJ1-1, with a possible D match to TRBD1 (5 bases). V lost 2 bases and J 4 bases, leaving 9 bases between the germline ends. The germline CDR1 and CDR2 sequences are SGHDT and YYEEEE. The CDR3 loop spans 13 amino acids. CDR3 in DNA: TGTGCCAGCAGCTTAGGAAGGGGCACTGAAGCTTTCTTT. Translated: CASSLGRGTEAFF. Full variable domain (missing parts from reference TRBV5-6 and TRBJ1-1): DAGVTQSPTHLIKTRGQQVTLRCSPKSGHDTVSWYQQALGQGPQFIFQYYEEEERQRGNFPDRFSGHQFPNYSSELNVNALLLGDSALYLCASSLGRGTEAFFGQGTRLTVV.

The rearrangement joins TRBV5-1 to TRBJ2-5; 10 bases align to TRBD2. The germline CDR1 and CDR2 sequences are SGHRS and YFSETQ. The CDR3 is made up of 17 amino acids. Trimming at V came to 0 bases and at J to 4 bases, leaving 9 bases not matched to a gene. The DNA of the CDR3 is TGCGCCAGCAGCTTGGATAGCGGGGGGTCTCGGGGAGAGACCCAGTACTTC. It specifies CASSLDSGGSRGETQYF.

The chain couples TRBV7-9 to TRBJ1-5, with D perhaps TRBD1 (5 bases). The CDR3 has 19 amino acids. In germline, CDR1 is SEHNR, CDR2 FQNEAQ (reference sequence). The V end was cut by 5 bases, the J end by 0 bases, with 23 bases between. CDR3: CASSHPPRQYSISNQPQHF. As DNA, the CDR3 is TGTGCCAGCAGCCACCCACCCCGACAGTATAGTATTAGCAATCAGCCCCAGCATTTT.

The chain carries TRBV7-3 and TRBJ2-5; the D gene is possibly TRBD1 (5 bases). The CDR3 extends over 13 amino acids. Germline values: CDR1 SGHTA, CDR2 FQGTGA. Trimming removed 5 bases from V and 2 bases from J, with 9 bases in between. Written as DNA, the CDR3 is TGTGCCAGCAGCGTCCAGGGTCAAGAGACCCAGTACTTC. Its protein is CASSVQGQETQYF.

This sequence joins TRBV19 and TRBJ2-1; perhaps TRBD2 as D (5 bases). The CDR3 contains 16 residues. Between the trimmed V and J ends, which lost 3 bases and 1 base, there was a span of 13 bases. Germline assignment: CDR1 LNHDA and CDR2 SQIVND (reference sequence). The CDR3 is CASSIRRHPSYNEQFF. The CDR3 region has the DNA TGTGCCAGTAGTATCCGGAGGCACCCGTCCTACAATGAGCAGTTCTTC.

The chain employs TRBV5-1 and TRBJ1-2; 10 bases fit TRBD1. Germline V gene sequence: CDR1 SGHRS, CDR2 YFSETQ. CDR3 length: 16 amino acids. Trimming at V came to 3 bases and at J to 7 bases, leaving 12 bases not matched to a gene. CDR3 region: CASSSGSRDRGSGYTF. DNA of the CDR3: TGCGCCAGCAGCTCTGGGAGCCGGGACAGGGGAAGTGGCTACACCTTC. The variable domain in full, with the rest retrieved from reference TRBV5-1 and TRBJ1-2, is KAGVTQTPRYLIKTRGQQVTLSCSPISGHRSVSWYQQTPGQGLQFLFEYFSETQRNKGNFPGRFSGRQFSNSRSEMNVSTLELGDSALYLCASSSGSRDRGSGYTFGSGTRLTVV.